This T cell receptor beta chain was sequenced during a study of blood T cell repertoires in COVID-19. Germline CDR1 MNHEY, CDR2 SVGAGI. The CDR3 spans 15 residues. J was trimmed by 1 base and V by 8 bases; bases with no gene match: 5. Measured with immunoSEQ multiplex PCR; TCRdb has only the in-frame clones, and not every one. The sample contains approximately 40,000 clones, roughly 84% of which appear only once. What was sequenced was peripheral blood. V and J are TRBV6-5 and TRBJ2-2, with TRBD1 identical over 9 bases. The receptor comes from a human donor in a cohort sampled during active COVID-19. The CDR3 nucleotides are TGTGCCAGCGGGACGGGACAGGGGAACACCGGGGAGCTGTTTTTT. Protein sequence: CASGTGQGNTGELFF.